A single sample gave rise to the 17 T cell receptor beta chains below, sequenced in a study of T cell repertoires in cytomegalovirus infection. No antigen is known for these receptors. TCRdb called the reads again in MiXCR, with one record for every CDR3 protein. The sample includes some 150,000 distinct CDR3 sequences, around 30% seen only once; the top ten take roughly 50%. Sample: CD8+ T cells from cultured PBMCs, taken from culture after CMV antigen stimulation. The receptors shown here come from a human donor in good health (CMV status not recorded). Some clones in this sample may be carry-over from other donors' samples.

The table lists this clonotype with many counts. The chain has TRBV7-9 and TRBJ2-3; possible D gene TRBD2, 5 bases. The CDR3 totals 13 residues. CDR1 is SEHNR and CDR2 is FQNEAQ in the germline V gene (reference sequence). V was shortened by 5 bases and J by 7 bases, with 13 bases between the two germline ends. The CDR3 DNA is TGTGCCAGCAGCCGACCTATAGCGAATACGCAGTATTTT. It specifies CASSRPIANTQYF. The full variable domain, with the rest looked up from reference TRBV7-9 and TRBJ2-3, is DTGVSQNPRHKITKRGQNVTFRCDPISEHNRLYWYRQTLGQGPEFLTYFQNEAQLEKSRLLSDRFSAERPKGSFSTLEIQRTEQGDSAMYLCASSRPIANTQYFGPGTRLTVL.

The J gene is TRBJ2-2, the V gene TRBV6-1, with D maybe TRBD2 (5 bases). V lost 5 bases and J lost 6, with 10 bases in between. The CDR3 totals 13 residues. In germline, CDR1 is MNHNS, CDR2 SASEGT. This CDR3 is CASSTTGSGELFF. The CDR3 DNA reads TGTGCCAGCAGTACTACGGGGTCCGGGGAGCTGTTTTTT.

The table lists this clonotype with a few counts. This chain joins TRBV6-5 and TRBJ2-7; 11 bases fit TRBD2. The CDR3 runs to 15 residues. CDR1 and CDR2 from the germline V gene are MNHEY and SVGAGI. V gave up 5 bases and J gave up 0 bases; unmatched junction bases: 3. The CDR3 bases are TGTGCCAGCAGTCCACTAGCGGGGGACTCCTACGAGCAGTACTTC. Translating it yields CASSPLAGDSYEQYF.

The sample holds one count of this clonotype. This chain joins TRBV27 and TRBJ1-5; D is ambiguous. V lost 0 bases and J 7 bases, leaving 7 bases between the germline ends. Germline V lookup: CDR1 MNHEY, CDR2 SMNVEV (reference sequence). The CDR3 totals 13 residues. The CDR3 reads CASSLSSWQPQHF. The CDR3 nucleotides are TGTGCCAGCAGTTTATCGTCCTGGCAGCCCCAGCATTTT.

The rearrangement links TRBV7-2 to TRBJ1-1; D is perhaps TRBD1 (5 bases). Germline CDR1 SGHTA, CDR2 FQGNSA. V lost 4 bases and J 4 bases, leaving 16 bases between the germline ends. The CDR3 has 15 residues. The CDR3 region is CASSSYGGGGTEAFF. For the CDR3, the DNA is TGTGCCAGCAGCTCCTATGGGGGGGGGGGCACTGAAGCTTTCTTT.

The chain recombines TRBV5-1 with TRBJ1-1; TRBD1 might be the D (6 bases). Germline V gene lookup returns CDR1 SGHRS and CDR2 YFSETQ. The CDR3 is 14 residues long. Deletions cut 4 bases from V and 1 base from J, with 11 bases between. The CDR3 is CASSPDSWNTEAFF. The DNA of the CDR3 is TGCGCCAGCAGCCCGGACAGCTGGAACACTGAAGCTTTCTTT.

The gene calls are TRBV14 and TRBJ2-1, with D uncertain. Germline assignment: CDR1 SGHDN and CDR2 FVKESK. V lost 2 bases, J lost 8 bases, and 10 bases lay in between. This CDR3 comprises 13 residues. The DNA for the CDR3 is TGTGCCAGCAGCCAATGGCGTGCTCATGAGCAGTTCTTC. Translation gives CASSQWRAHEQFF.

This clonotype was seen only a few times. The chain has TRBV7-9 and TRBJ2-7; D uncertain. CDR3 length equals 14 residues. V was pared by 4 bases and J by 1 base, with 11 bases between. Germline CDR1 SEHNR, CDR2 FQNEAQ (reference sequence). The CDR3 loop is CASSWVGPSYEQYF. The CDR3 DNA reads as TGTGCCAGCAGCTGGGTGGGCCCGTCCTACGAGCAGTACTTC.

This clonotype was counted between two and nine times. The chain's CDR3 is CASSLSGGEDTQYF. The CDR3 region has the DNA TGTGCCAGCAGCTTGAGTGGGGGGGAAGATACGCAGTATTTT. The rearrangement uses TRBV5-6 and TRBJ2-3; TRBD2 agrees at 7 bases. CDR1 SGHDT and CDR2 YYEEEE come from the germline V gene. There are 14 residues in the CDR3. Trimming took 1 base from V and 5 from J; bases not matched to a gene: 4.

This chain connects TRBV6-4 to TRBJ2-3, with D hard to call. Trimming shortened V by 7 bases and J by 2 bases, and 16 bases separated the two germline ends. This CDR3 contains 15 residues. The germline CDR1 and CDR2 sequences are MRHNA and SNTAGT. The chain's CDR3 is CASTPRLPLTDTQYF. CDR3 in DNA: TGTGCCAGCACCCCCAGGCTCCCACTCACAGATACGCAGTATTTT.

This clonotype was seen repeatedly, ten times or more. The V call is TRBV2, the J call TRBJ2-7; D unresolved. CDR1 is SNHLY and CDR2 is FYNNEI in the germline V gene. The V gene lost 3 bases and the J gene lost 3 bases, with 6 bases spanning the gap. This CDR3 spans 12 amino acids. The CDR3 loop reads CASSDLFYEQYF. The CDR3 DNA follows: TGTGCCAGCAGTGACCTTTTCTACGAGCAGTACTTC.

The chain is built from TRBV7-2 and TRBJ2-1; D is possibly TRBD2 (5 bases). V lost 5 bases to trimming and J lost 10 bases, with 15 bases between them. Germline V lookup: CDR1 SGHTA, CDR2 FQGNSA. The CDR3 runs 13 residues. Here the CDR3 DNA reads TGTGCCAGCAGCCCGATCGGGGTTCGCGAGCAGTTCTTC. This translates into CASSPIGVREQFF.

With respect to this clonotype: This may arise from a read error, as a much more abundant clone is one base away. The rearrangement links TRBV6-5 to TRBJ2-5; no definite D call. The length of the CDR3 is 16 residues. The ends were cut back, 2 bases at V and 5 bases at J, with 18 bases in the middle. The germline gives CDR1 MNHEY, CDR2 SVGAGI. In DNA, the CDR3 is TGTGCCAGCAGTTACGTGCGGCCTAGGGTTGACGAGACCCAGTACTTC. As protein: CASSYVRPRVDETQYF.

To note about this clonotype: A read error may be the cause here, since a much bigger clone is one base away. No conserved phenylalanine or tryptophan ends this CDR3, so it is likely a read error. The V gene is TRBV7-6, the J gene TRBJ2-7; D perhaps matches TRBD1 (6 bases). The CDR3 is made up of 14 amino acids. The germline gives CDR1 SGHVS, CDR2 FNYEAQ. V was pared by 5 bases and J by 0 bases, with 11 bases between. The CDR3 is CASSPRDISYEQYY. The CDR3 bases are TGTGCCAGCAGCCCTAGGGACATCTCCTACGAGCAGTACTAC.

This chain uses TRBV25-1 with TRBJ2-7, with a possible D match to TRBD2 (7 bases). The CDR3 covers 15 residues. Per germline, CDR1 MGHDK and CDR2 SYGVNS. Trimming pared 1 base from V and 5 bases from J, leaving 15 bases between. The DNA for the CDR3 is TGTGCCAGCAGTGAATCCTATGGGGGGGCGGACGAGCAGTACTTC. This gives the protein CASSESYGGADEQYF.

The chain couples TRBV6-1 to TRBJ2-2; TRBD1 aligns across 7 bases. V gave up 8 bases and J gave up 0 bases; unmatched junction bases: 9. CDR3 length: 16 residues. Germline V gives CDR1 MNHNS, CDR2 SASEGT. The DNA of the CDR3 is TGTGCCAGCCCCAGGTGGGACAGCGCGAACACCGGGGAGCTGTTTTTT. The encoded protein is CASPRWDSANTGELFF.

CDR3 in DNA: TGTGCCATCAGCCAGGAGAGGAATAGCGAGCAGTACTTC. Translated: CAISQERNSEQYF. This sequence joins TRBV10-3 and TRBJ2-7; no clear D. With 6 bases removed from V and 6 bases from J, the gap between germline ends came to 15 bases. Germline CDR1 reads ENHRY; CDR2 reads SYGVKD. The CDR3 sequence is 13 residues long.